This passage covers 14 T cell receptor beta chains from one sample sequenced in a study of blood T cell repertoires in COVID-19. Sequenced by immunoSEQ multiplex PCR; TCRdb stores in-frame clones only, minus some. Here the sample spans 250,000 to 350,000 clones, about 89% being singletons. The sequenced sample consisted of peripheral blood. The receptors derive from a woman aged 60-70 years with acute or convalescent COVID-19.

The genes are TRBV10-3 and TRBJ2-7; unclear D gene. The CDR3 loop spans 14 amino acids. V was cut by 3 bases and J by 2 bases, with 11 bases left in between. Per germline, CDR1 ENHRY and CDR2 SYGVKD. This chain's CDR3 is CAISDPATTYEQYF. The CDR3 region has the DNA TGTGCCATCAGTGATCCCGCAACAACCTACGAGCAGTACTTC.

The chain combines TRBV10-1 with TRBJ2-1, with 9 bases that match TRBD2. Per germline, CDR1 WNHNN and CDR2 SYGVQD (reference sequence). V trimming: 10 bases; J trimming: 7 bases; junction bases outside the gene matches: 14. This CDR3 contains 15 residues. This CDR3 reads CAILSSGVFGNEQFF. The DNA for the CDR3 is TGCGCCATCCTTTCTAGCGGGGTCTTTGGGAATGAGCAGTTCTTC.

This CDR3 is CARGTGNNEQFF. In nucleotides, the CDR3 is TGTGCCCGAGGGACAGGGAACAATGAGCAGTTCTTC. V gene TRBV30 combines with J gene TRBJ2-1; 9 positions agree with TRBD1. CDR3 length: 12 residues. V was clipped by 8 bases and J by 5 bases; unmatched bases: 4. In germline, CDR1 is GTSNPN, CDR2 SVGIG (reference sequence).

The genes are TRBV7-3 and TRBJ2-2, with 7 bases fitting TRBD2. The length of the CDR3 is 14 residues. Trimming at V came to 6 bases and at J to 3 bases, leaving 4 bases not matched to a gene. Germline V CDR1 and CDR2: SGHTA, FQGTGA. This CDR3 is CASSVREYTGELFF. The CDR3 nucleotides read TGTGCCAGCAGTGTGCGGGAGTACACCGGGGAGCTGTTTTTT.

The chain recombines TRBV6-2 or TRBV6-3 with TRBJ1-1; D gene unclear. CDR1 and CDR2 from the germline V gene are MNHEY and SVGEGT. V was pared by 2 bases and J by 0 bases, with 13 bases between. The CDR3 extends over 16 amino acids. The CDR3 bases are TGTGCCAGCAGTTACGTCCGGGGAAGGATGAACACTGAAGCTTTCTTT. Encoded protein: CASSYVRGRMNTEAFF.

This clone was observed a single time. V and J are TRBV7-3 and TRBJ2-3; TRBD2 matches at 7 bases. The germline V gene has CDR1 SGHTA and CDR2 FQGTGA. This CDR3 has 16 amino acids. V shed 0 bases and J 7 bases; nucleotides not matched to a gene: 10. CDR3 protein: CASSLTRGVQEYTQYF. The CDR3 DNA is TGTGCCAGCAGCTTAACCCGGGGGGTACAGGAGTATACGCAGTATTTT.

This clone was recorded only once. The J gene is TRBJ2-3, the V gene TRBV9, with a possible D match to TRBD2 (6 bases). From germline, CDR1 is SGDLS and CDR2 YYNGEE. This CDR3 comprises 15 residues. V dropped 0 bases and J dropped 1 base, with 9 bases sitting between them. The CDR3 DNA reads TGTGCCAGCAGCGTAGGCGGGGCGGGCACAGATACGCAGTATTTT. Residues: CASSVGGAGTDTQYF.

This clone was recorded once. The genes are TRBV30 and TRBJ2-2, with D possibly TRBD2 on 5 matching bases. Germline V gives CDR1 GTSNPN, CDR2 SVGIG (reference sequence). Trimming removed 5 bases at V and 5 bases at J, with 12 bases between. This CDR3 has 13 residues. CDR3 loop: CAWDYTGTGELFF. The CDR3 region has the DNA TGTGCCTGGGATTACACGGGAACCGGGGAGCTGTTTTTT.

The table lists this clone with a few counts. This chain uses TRBV7-9 with TRBJ2-7; D is unclear. Germline CDR1 SEHNR, CDR2 FQNEAQ (reference sequence). The length of the CDR3 is 13 residues. Trimming stripped 3 bases from V and 5 bases from J, with 11 bases between. The CDR3 nucleotides are TGTGCCAGCAGCTTCACTTCCCCGGACGAGCAGTACTTC. The encoded protein is CASSFTSPDEQYF.

This chain links TRBV28 with TRBJ1-5; D not resolved. Trimming left V 1 base short and J 6 bases short, with 16 bases between. CDR3 length: 16 amino acids. Germline assignment: CDR1 MDHEN and CDR2 SYDVKM. CDR3 protein: CASSLFLSTDGQPQHF. In DNA form, the CDR3 reads TGTGCCAGCAGTTTATTCCTCTCGACTGATGGTCAGCCCCAGCATTTT.

J is TRBJ2-1 and V is TRBV29-1, with 9 bases matching TRBD2. The CDR3 sequence is 19 residues long. The junction had 19 bases not matched to a gene; V was cut back by 7 bases and J by 0 bases. Germline V lookup: CDR1 SQVTM, CDR2 ANQGSEA. DNA for the CDR3: TGCAGCGGCCTCCGGTCGGGACTAGCAGGCCTCGGCTCCTACAATGAGCAGTTCTTC. Translated: CSGLRSGLAGLGSYNEQFF.

The DNA of the CDR3 is TGCGCCAGCAGCCAAGAATATCCTGTGAATCAGCCCCAGCATTTT. Translation: CASSQEYPVNQPQHF. The gene calls are TRBV4-1 and TRBJ1-5; D is undetermined. The germline CDR1 and CDR2 sequences are MGHRA and YSYEKL. V was clipped by 0 bases and J by 4 bases, with 10 bases between them. CDR3 size: 15 residues.

The chain uses TRBV2 and TRBJ2-7; 7 bases align to TRBD1. From germline, CDR1 is SNHLY and CDR2 FYNNEI. After removal of 1 base from V and 9 bases from J, the junction contained 12 bases not matched to a gene. This CDR3 has 15 amino acids. The CDR3 spells CASSEGQGRASRQYF. CDR3 DNA sequence: TGTGCCAGCAGTGAAGGACAGGGACGGGCCTCGAGGCAGTACTTC.

The rearrangement uses TRBV7-9 and TRBJ2-6, with 7 bases identical to TRBD1. The germline CDR1 and CDR2 sequences are SEHNR and FQNEAQ (reference sequence). Unmatched junction bases numbered 10, after V lost 5 bases and J lost 0 bases. The CDR3 is 18 residues long. The CDR3 protein is CASSTGTAPFSGANVLTF. The CDR3 DNA reads as TGTGCCAGCAGCACCGGGACAGCGCCTTTCTCTGGGGCCAACGTCCTGACTTTC.